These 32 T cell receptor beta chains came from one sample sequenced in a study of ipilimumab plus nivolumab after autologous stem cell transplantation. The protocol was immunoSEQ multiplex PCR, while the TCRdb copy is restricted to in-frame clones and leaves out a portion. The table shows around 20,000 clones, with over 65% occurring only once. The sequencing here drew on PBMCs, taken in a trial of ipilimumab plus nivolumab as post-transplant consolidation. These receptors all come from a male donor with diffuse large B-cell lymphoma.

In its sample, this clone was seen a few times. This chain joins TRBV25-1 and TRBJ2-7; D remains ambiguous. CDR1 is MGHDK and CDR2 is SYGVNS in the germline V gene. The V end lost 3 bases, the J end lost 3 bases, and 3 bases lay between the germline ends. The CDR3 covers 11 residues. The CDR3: CASSDHYEQYF. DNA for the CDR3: TGTGCCAGCAGTGACCACTACGAGCAGTACTTC.

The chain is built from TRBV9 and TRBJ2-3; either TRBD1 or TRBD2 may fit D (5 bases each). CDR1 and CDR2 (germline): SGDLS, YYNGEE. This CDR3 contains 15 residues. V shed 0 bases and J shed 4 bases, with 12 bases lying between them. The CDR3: CASSVDGLGPDTQYF. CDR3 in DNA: TGTGCCAGCAGCGTAGACGGTCTGGGACCAGATACGCAGTATTTT.

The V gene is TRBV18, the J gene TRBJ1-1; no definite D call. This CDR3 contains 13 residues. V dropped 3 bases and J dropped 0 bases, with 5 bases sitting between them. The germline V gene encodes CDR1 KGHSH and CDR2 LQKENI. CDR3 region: CASSPEVNTEAFF. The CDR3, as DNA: TGTGCCAGCTCACCCGAAGTGAACACTGAAGCTTTCTTT. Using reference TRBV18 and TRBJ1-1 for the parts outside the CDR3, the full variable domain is NAGVMQNPRHLVRRRGQEARLRCSPMKGHSHVYWYRQLPEEGLKFMVYLQKENIIDESGMPKERFSAEFPKEGPSILRIQQVVRGDSAAYFCASSPEVNTEAFFGQGTRLTVV.

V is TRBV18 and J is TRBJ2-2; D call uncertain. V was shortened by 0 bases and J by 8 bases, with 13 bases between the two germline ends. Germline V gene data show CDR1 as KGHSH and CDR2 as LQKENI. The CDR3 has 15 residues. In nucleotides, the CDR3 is TGTGCCAGCTCACCACCGAGCAGGCCGGAGGGGGAGCTGTTTTTT. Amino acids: CASSPPSRPEGELFF. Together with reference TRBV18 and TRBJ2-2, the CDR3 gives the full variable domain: NAGVMQNPRHLVRRRGQEARLRCSPMKGHSHVYWYRQLPEEGLKFMVYLQKENIIDESGMPKERFSAEFPKEGPSILRIQQVVRGDSAAYFCASSPPSRPEGELFFGEGSRLTVL.

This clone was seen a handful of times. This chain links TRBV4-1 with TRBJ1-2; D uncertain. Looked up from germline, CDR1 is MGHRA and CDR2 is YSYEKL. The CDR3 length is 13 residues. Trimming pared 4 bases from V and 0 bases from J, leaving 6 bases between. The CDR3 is CASSPLPNYGYTF. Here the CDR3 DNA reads TGCGCCAGCAGCCCACTACCTAACTATGGCTACACCTTC.

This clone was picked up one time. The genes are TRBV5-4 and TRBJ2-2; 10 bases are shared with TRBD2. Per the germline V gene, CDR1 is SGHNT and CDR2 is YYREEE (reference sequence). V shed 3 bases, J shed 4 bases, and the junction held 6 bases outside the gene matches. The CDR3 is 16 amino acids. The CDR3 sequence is CASSSLAGVSTGELFF. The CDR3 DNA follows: TGTGCCAGCAGCTCGCTAGCGGGAGTCTCCACCGGGGAGCTGTTTTTT. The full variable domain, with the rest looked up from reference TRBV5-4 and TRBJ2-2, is ETGVTQSPTHLIKTRGQQVTLRCSSQSGHNTVSWYQQALGQGPQFIFQYYREEENGRGNFPPRFSGLQFPNYSSELNVNALELDDSALYLCASSSLAGVSTGELFFGEGSRLTVL.

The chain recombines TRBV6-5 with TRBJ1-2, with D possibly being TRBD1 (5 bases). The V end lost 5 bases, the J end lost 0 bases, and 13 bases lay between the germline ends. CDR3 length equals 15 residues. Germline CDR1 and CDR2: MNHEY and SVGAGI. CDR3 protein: CASSPRAVTNYGYTF. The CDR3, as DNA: TGTGCCAGCAGTCCCAGGGCGGTTACTAACTATGGCTACACCTTC.

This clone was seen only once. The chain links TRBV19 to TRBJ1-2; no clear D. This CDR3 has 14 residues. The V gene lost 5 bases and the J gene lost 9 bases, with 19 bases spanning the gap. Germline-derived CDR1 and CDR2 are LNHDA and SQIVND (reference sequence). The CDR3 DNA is TGTGCCAGTAGTCCCTCTCAGGACGCCGGGCGCTACACCTTC. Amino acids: CASSPSQDAGRYTF.

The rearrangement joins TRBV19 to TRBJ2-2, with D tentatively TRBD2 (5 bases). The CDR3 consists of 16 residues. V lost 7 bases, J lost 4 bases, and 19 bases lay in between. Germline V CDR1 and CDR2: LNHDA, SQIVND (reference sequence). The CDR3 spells CASTGGSFAGTGELFF. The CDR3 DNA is TGTGCCAGTACTGGAGGTTCCTTTGCTGGCACCGGGGAGCTGTTTTTT. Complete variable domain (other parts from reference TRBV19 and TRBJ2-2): DGGITQSPKYLFRKEGQNVTLSCEQNLNHDAMYWYRQDPGQGLRLIYYSQIVNDFQKGDIAEGYSVSREKKESFPLTVTSAQKNPTAFYLCASTGGSFAGTGELFFGEGSRLTVL.

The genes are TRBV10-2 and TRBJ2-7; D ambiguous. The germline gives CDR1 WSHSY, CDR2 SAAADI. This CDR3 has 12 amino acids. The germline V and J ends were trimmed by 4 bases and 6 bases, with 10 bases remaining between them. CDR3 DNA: TGCGCCAGCAGTGTCGGACGTTCCGAGCAGTACTTC. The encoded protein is CASSVGRSEQYF.

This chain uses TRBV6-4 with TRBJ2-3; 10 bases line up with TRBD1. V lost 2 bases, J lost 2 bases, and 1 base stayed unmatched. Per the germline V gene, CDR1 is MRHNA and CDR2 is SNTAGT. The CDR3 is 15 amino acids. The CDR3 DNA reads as TGTGCCAGCAGTGACGGGACAGGGGCCACAGATACGCAGTATTTT. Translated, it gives CASSDGTGATDTQYF.

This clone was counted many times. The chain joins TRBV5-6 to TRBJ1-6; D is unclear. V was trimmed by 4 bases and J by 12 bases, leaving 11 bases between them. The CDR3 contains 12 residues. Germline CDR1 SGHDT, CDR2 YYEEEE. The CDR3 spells CASSLQGGPLHF. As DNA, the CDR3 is TGTGCCAGCAGCCTACAAGGCGGACCCCTCCACTTT.

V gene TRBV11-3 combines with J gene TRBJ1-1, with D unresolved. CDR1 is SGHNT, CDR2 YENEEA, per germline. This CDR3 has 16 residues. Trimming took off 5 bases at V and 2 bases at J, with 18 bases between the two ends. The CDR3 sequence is CASSLGPPDRNTEAFF. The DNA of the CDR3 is TGTGCCAGCAGCCTTGGACCACCCGACCGAAACACTGAAGCTTTCTTT.

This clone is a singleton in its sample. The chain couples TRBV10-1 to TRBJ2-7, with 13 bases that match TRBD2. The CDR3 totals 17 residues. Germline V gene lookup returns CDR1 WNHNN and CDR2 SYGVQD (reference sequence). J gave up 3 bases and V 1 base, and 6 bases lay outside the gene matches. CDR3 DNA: TGCGCCAGCAGTGAGTTCGGACTAGCGGGAGAAGGCTACGAGCAGTACTTC. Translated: CASSEFGLAGEGYEQYF.

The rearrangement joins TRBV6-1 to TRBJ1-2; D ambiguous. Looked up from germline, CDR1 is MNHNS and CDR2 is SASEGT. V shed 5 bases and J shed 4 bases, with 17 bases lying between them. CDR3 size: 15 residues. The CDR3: CASSPRGISGYGYTF. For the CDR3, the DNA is TGTGCCAGCAGTCCCCGGGGTATATCGGGCTATGGCTACACCTTC.

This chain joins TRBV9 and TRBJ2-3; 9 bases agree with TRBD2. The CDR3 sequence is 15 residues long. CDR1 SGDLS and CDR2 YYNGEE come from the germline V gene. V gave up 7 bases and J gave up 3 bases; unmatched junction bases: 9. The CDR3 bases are TGTGCCAGCGCGTTTGCTAGCGGGGAGACAGATACGCAGTATTTT. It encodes CASAFASGETDTQYF.

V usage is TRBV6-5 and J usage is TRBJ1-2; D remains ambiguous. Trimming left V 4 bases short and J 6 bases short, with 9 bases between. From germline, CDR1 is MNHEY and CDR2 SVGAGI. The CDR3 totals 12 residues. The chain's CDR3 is CASSSVGDGYTF. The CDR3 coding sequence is TGTGCCAGCAGTTCCGTCGGAGATGGCTACACCTTC.

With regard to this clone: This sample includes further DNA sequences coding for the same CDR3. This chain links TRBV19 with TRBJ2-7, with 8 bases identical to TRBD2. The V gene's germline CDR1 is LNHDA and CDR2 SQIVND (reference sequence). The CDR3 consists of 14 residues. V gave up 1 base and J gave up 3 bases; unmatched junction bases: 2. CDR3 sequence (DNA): TGTGCCAGTAGTATAGCCAGCGGGAGCTACGAGCAGTACTTC. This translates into CASSIASGSYEQYF.

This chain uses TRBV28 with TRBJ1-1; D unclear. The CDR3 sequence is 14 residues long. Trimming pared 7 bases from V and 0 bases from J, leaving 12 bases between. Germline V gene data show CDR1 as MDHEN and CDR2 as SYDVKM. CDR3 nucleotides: TGTGCCAGCAATCTACCACCGATGAACACTGAAGCTTTCTTT. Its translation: CASNLPPMNTEAFF.

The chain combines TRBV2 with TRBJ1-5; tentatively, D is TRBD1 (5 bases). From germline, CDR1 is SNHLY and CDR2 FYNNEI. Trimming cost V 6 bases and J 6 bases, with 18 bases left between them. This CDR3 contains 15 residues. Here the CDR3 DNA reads TGTGCCAGCAGGACGGGACCGGGGTATGGTCAGCCCCAGCATTTT. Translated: CASRTGPGYGQPQHF.

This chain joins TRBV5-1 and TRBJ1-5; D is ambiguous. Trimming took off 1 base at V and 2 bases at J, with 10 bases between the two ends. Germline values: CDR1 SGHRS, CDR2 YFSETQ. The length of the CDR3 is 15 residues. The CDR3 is CASSLFLQGNQPQHF. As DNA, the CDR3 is TGCGCCAGCAGCTTGTTTCTCCAGGGCAATCAGCCCCAGCATTTT.

The CDR3 loop reads CASTRIGSRSDTQYF. DNA of the CDR3: TGTGCCAGCACCAGAATAGGGTCTAGATCCGATACGCAGTATTTT. The chain links TRBV13 to TRBJ2-3; D gene ambiguous. Germline V gives CDR1 PRHDT, CDR2 FYEKMQ (reference sequence). This CDR3 is built from 15 residues. Trimming shortened V by 7 bases and J by 6 bases, and 20 bases separated the two germline ends.

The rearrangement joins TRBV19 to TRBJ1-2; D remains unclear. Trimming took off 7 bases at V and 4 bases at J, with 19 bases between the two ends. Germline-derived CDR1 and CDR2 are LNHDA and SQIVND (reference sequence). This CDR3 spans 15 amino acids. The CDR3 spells CASKTSSAAGYGYTF. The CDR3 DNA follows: TGTGCCAGTAAAACCTCATCCGCGGCGGGCTATGGCTACACCTTC.

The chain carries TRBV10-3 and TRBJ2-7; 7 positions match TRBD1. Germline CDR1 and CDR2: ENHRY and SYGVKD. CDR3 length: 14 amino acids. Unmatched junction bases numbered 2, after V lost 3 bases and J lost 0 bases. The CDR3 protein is CAISEGTASYEQYF. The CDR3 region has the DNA TGTGCCATCAGTGAAGGGACAGCCTCCTACGAGCAGTACTTC.

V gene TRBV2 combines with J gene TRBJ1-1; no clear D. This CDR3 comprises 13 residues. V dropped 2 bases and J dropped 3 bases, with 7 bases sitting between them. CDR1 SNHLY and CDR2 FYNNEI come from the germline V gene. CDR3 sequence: CASSEMQHTEAFF. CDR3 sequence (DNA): TGTGCCAGCAGTGAAATGCAGCACACTGAAGCTTTCTTT.

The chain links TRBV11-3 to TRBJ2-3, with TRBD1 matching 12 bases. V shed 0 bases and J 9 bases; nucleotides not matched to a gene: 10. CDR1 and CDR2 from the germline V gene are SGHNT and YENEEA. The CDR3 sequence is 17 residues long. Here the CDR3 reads CASSLDRGTGGFRTQYF. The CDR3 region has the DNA TGTGCCAGCAGCTTAGATCGGGGGACAGGGGGCTTTCGGACGCAGTATTTT.

The CDR3 sequence is CASSPEETQYF. CDR3 sequence (DNA): TGTGCCAGCAGCCCAGAAGAGACCCAGTACTTC. The chain recombines TRBV6-1 with TRBJ2-5; D is undetermined. V lost 6 bases and J 3 bases, leaving 5 bases between the germline ends. The CDR3 consists of 11 residues. The germline gives CDR1 MNHNS, CDR2 SASEGT.

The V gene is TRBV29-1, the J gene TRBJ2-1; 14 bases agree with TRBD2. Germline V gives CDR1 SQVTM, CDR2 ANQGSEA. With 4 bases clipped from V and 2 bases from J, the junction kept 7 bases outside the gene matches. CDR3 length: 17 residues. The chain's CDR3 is CSVAGTSGGGAYNEQFF. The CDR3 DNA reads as TGCAGCGTTGCCGGGACTAGCGGGGGAGGCGCCTACAATGAGCAGTTCTTC.

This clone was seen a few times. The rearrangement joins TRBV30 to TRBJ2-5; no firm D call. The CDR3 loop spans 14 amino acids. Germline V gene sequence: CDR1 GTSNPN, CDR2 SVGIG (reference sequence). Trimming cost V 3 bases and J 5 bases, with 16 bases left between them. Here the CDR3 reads CAWSPLWAPETQYF. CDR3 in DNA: TGTGCCTGGAGCCCTCTCTGGGCCCCCGAGACCCAGTACTTC.

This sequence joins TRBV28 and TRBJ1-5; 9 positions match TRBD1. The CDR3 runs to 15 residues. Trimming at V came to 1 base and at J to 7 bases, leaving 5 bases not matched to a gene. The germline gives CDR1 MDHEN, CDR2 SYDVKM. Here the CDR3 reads CASSLFDRGDQPQHF. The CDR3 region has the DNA TGTGCCAGCAGTTTATTCGACAGGGGGGACCAGCCCCAGCATTTT.

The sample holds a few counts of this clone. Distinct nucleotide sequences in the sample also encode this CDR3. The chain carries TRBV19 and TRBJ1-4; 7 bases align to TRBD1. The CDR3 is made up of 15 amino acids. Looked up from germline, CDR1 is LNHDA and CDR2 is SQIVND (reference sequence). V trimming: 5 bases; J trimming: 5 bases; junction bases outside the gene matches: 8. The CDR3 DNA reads TGTGCCAGTAGTCCACGGACAGGTACAAATGAAAAACTGTTTTTT. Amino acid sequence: CASSPRTGTNEKLFF.

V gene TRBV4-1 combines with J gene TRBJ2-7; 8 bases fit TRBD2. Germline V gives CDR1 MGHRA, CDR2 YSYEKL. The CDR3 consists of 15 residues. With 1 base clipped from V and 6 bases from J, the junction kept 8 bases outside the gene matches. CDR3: CASSQGGGLASEQYF. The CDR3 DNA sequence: TGCGCCAGCAGCCAAGGAGGCGGACTAGCCTCCGAGCAGTACTTC.